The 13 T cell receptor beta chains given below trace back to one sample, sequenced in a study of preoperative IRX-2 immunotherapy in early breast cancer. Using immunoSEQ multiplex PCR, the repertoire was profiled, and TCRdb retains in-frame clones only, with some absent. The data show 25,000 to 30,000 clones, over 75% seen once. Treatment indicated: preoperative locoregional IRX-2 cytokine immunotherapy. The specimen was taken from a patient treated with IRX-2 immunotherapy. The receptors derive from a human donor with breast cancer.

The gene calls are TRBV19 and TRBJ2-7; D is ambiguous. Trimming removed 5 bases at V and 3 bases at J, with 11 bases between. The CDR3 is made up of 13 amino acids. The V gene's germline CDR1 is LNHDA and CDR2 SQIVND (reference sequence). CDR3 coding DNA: TGTGCCAGTAGTCACGGGTTTCTCTACGAGCAGTACTTC. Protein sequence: CASSHGFLYEQYF.

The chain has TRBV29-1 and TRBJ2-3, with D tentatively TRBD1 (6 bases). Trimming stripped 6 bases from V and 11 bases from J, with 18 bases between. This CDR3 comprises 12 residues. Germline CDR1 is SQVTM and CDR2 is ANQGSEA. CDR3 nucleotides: TGCAGCGTACCATATTGGACAGAAAAGCAGTATTTT. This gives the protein CSVPYWTEKQYF.

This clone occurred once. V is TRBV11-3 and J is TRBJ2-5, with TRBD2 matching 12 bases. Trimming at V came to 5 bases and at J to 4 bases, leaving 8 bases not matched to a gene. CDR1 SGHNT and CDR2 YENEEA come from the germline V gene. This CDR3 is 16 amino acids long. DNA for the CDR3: TGTGCCAGCAGCCCGGCGGCTAGCGGGGGGGGAGAGACCCAGTACTTC. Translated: CASSPAASGGGETQYF.

CDR3 sequence (DNA): TGTGCCATCCCCTGGGGGGGGCAGGATCAGCCCCAGCATTTT. Residues: CAIPWGGQDQPQHF. The J gene is TRBJ1-5, the V gene TRBV12-2. TRBV12-2 is deemed a pseudogene. The length of the CDR3 is 14 residues.

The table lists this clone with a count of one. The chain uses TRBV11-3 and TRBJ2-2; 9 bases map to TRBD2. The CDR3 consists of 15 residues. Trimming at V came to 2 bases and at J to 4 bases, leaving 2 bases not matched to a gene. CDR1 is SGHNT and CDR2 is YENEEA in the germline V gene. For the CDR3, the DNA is TGTGCCAGCAGCTTAAAGACTAGCGGCACCGGGGAGCTGTTTTTT. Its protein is CASSLKTSGTGELFF.

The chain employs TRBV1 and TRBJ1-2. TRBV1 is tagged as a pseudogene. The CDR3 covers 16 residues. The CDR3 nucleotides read TGCGCCAGCAGCCAAGAATTAGCGGGATCTAACTATGGCTACACCTTC. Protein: CASSQELAGSNYGYTF.

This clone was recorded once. The CDR3 spells CASRPGLDGELFF. CDR3 DNA sequence: TGCGCCAGCCGGCCAGGATTGGACGGGGAGCTGTTTTTT. The J gene is TRBJ2-2, the V gene TRBV10-2; no definite D call. The V end was cut by 8 bases, the J end by 7 bases, with 14 bases between. This CDR3 spans 13 amino acids. Germline CDR1 WSHSY, CDR2 SAAADI.

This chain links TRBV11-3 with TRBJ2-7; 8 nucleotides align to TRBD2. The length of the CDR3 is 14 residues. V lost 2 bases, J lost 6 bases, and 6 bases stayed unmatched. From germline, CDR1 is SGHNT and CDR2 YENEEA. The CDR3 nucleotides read TGTGCCAGCAGCTTAAGCGGGAGTGCCGTCGAGCAGTACTTC. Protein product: CASSLSGSAVEQYF.

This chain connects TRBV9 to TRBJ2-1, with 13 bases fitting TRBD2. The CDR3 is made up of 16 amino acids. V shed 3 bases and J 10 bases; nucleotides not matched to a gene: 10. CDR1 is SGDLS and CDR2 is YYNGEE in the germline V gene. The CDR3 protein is CASSAPGLAGSPEQFF. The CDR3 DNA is TGTGCCAGCAGCGCCCCGGGACTAGCGGGATCCCCCGAGCAGTTCTTC. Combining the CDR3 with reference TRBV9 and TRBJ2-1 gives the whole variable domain DSGVTQTPKHLITATGQRVTLRCSPRSGDLSVYWYQQSLDQGLQFLIQYYNGEERAKGNILERFSAQQFPDLHSELNLSSLELGDSALYFCASSAPGLAGSPEQFFGPGTRLTVL.

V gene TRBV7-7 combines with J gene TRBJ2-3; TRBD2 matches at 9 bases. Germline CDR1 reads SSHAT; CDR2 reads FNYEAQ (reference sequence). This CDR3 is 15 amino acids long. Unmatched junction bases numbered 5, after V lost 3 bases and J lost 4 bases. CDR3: CASSFSGSGADTQYF. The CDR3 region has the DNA TGTGCCAGCAGCTTTAGCGGGAGTGGGGCAGATACGCAGTATTTT.

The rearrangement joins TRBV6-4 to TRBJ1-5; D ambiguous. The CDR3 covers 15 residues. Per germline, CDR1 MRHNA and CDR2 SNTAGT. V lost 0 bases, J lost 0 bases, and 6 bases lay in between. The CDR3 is CASSDSNFSNQPQHF. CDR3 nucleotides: TGTGCCAGCAGTGACTCAAATTTTAGCAATCAGCCCCAGCATTTT.

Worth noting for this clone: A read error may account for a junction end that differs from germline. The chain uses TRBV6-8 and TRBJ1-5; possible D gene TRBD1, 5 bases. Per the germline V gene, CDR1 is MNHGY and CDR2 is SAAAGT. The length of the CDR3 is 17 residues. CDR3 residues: CASSDSTLTDGGQPQHF. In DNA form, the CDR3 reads TGTGCCAGCAGTGACTCGACCCTGACGGACGGGGGTCAGCCCCAGCATTTT.

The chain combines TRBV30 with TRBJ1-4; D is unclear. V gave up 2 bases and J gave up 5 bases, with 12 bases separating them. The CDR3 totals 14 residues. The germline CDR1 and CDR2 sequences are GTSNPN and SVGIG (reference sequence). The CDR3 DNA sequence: TGTGCCTGGAGTAACGGGCAGATAAATGAAAAACTGTTTTTT. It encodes CAWSNGQINEKLFF.